These 13 T cell receptor beta chains originate from one sample sequenced in a study of vaccination effects on CD4 cells after COVID-19. In the ViraFEST assay, antigen-specific CD4+ clonotypes were identified by expansion after peptide-pool stimulation. A roughly 10-day culture period preceded the isolation of CD4+ T cells. Participants each got two BNT162b2 or mRNA-1273 vaccine doses. These receptors lack a known antigen. Only in-frame clones appear in the TCRdb table, and some are missing; sequencing was by immunoSEQ multiplex PCR. This table has tens of thousands of clones, 72% appearing once. The sequencing here drew on CD4+ T cells from PBMCs cultured with HCoV-NL63 spike peptides, taken after COVID-19 vaccination. Every receptor here comes from a human donor who received a COVID-19 vaccine.

J is TRBJ2-1 and V is TRBV11-2; 7 nucleotides match TRBD2. Trimming removed 3 bases from V and 6 bases from J; junction bases left unmatched: 5. Germline CDR1 is SGHAT and CDR2 is FQNNGV. The CDR3 sequence is 14 residues long. This chain's CDR3 is CASSLVGGINEQFF. The CDR3 DNA reads TGTGCCAGCAGCTTGGTGGGGGGGATCAATGAGCAGTTCTTC.

This chain links TRBV2 with TRBJ1-3, with D uncertain. The germline V and J ends were trimmed by 4 bases and 3 bases, with 10 bases remaining between them. The germline V gene has CDR1 SNHLY and CDR2 FYNNEI. CDR3 length: 14 amino acids. Here the CDR3 reads CASSGSRNGNTIYF. The DNA for the CDR3 is TGTGCCAGCAGTGGGAGTAGGAATGGAAACACCATATATTTT. Variable domain in full (rest from reference TRBV2 and TRBJ1-3): EPEVTQTPSHQVTQMGQEVILRCVPISNHLYFYWYRQILGQKVEFLVSFYNNEISEKSEIFDDQFSVERPDGSNFTLKIRSTKLEDSAMYFCASSGSRNGNTIYFGEGSWLTVV.

V gene TRBV29-1 combines with J gene TRBJ2-3, with 9 bases identical to TRBD2. V trimming: 4 bases; J trimming: 5 bases; junction bases outside the gene matches: 13. Germline-derived CDR1 and CDR2 are SQVTM and ANQGSEA. The CDR3 runs to 16 residues. As DNA, the CDR3 is TGCAGCGTTGTGCTCGTTAGCGGGAGTTCTGAAGATACGCAGTATTTT. It codes for CSVVLVSGSSEDTQYF.

This clone has only one observation. The CDR3 DNA is TGTGCCAGCAAGGGGGCAGCTAAGACTGAAGCTTTCTTT. Amino acids: CASKGAAKTEAFF. The J gene is TRBJ1-1, the V gene TRBV7-9; 7 bases map to TRBD1. Unmatched junction bases numbered 7, after V lost 7 bases and J lost 5 bases. CDR1 and CDR2 from the germline V gene are SEHNR and FQNEAQ (reference sequence). CDR3 length equals 13 residues. Filled out from reference TRBV7-9 and TRBJ1-1, the complete variable domain reads DTGVSQNPRHKITKRGQNVTFRCDPISEHNRLYWYRQTLGQGPEFLTYFQNEAQLEKSRLLSDRFSAERPKGSFSTLEIQRTEQGDSAMYLCASKGAAKTEAFFGQGTRLTVV.

The chain links TRBV2 to TRBJ1-1, with D uncertain. The germline V gene encodes CDR1 SNHLY and CDR2 FYNNEI. Trimming pared 2 bases from V and 3 bases from J, leaving 7 bases between. The CDR3 consists of 13 residues. The DNA of the CDR3 is TGTGCCAGCAGTGAATTGCTGGACACTGAAGCTTTCTTT. It translates to CASSELLDTEAFF. The variable domain in full, completed from reference TRBV2 and TRBJ1-1, reads EPEVTQTPSHQVTQMGQEVILRCVPISNHLYFYWYRQILGQKVEFLVSFYNNEISEKSEIFDDQFSVERPDGSNFTLKIRSTKLEDSAMYFCASSELLDTEAFFGQGTRLTVV.

The chain joins TRBV3-1 (or the pseudogene TRBV3-2) to TRBJ1-5; 9 nucleotides agree with TRBD1. Germline values: CDR1 LGHDT, CDR2 YNNKEL (reference sequence). J was trimmed by 3 bases and V by 1 base; bases with no gene match: 13. There are 19 residues in the CDR3. The CDR3 spells CASSQAGVRDRDLNQPQHF. CDR3 bases: TGTGCCAGCAGCCAAGCAGGAGTTAGGGACAGGGACCTCAATCAGCCCCAGCATTTT.

V and J are TRBV7-9 and TRBJ1-4; D may be TRBD1 (5 bases). The CDR3 has 15 amino acids. V lost 1 base and J lost 8, with 14 bases in between. In germline, CDR1 is SEHNR, CDR2 FQNEAQ (reference sequence). The CDR3 region is CASSLVPQGGEKLFF. CDR3 nucleotide sequence: TGTGCCAGCAGCTTAGTCCCCCAGGGTGGCGAAAAACTGTTTTTT.

The V gene is TRBV6-5, the J gene TRBJ1-2; 7 bases match TRBD1. The CDR3 spans 15 residues. V gave up 7 bases and J gave up 5 bases; unmatched junction bases: 13. Germline CDR1 and CDR2: MNHEY and SVGAGI. CDR3 nucleotide sequence: TGTGCCAGCACTATAAGGGGGCAGGCCCCTTATGGCTACACCTTC. It yields the protein CASTIRGQAPYGYTF.

The gene calls are TRBV7-9 and TRBJ1-1; D gene unclear. Trimming cost V 5 bases and J 4 bases, with 14 bases left between them. CDR1 is SEHNR, CDR2 FQNEAQ, per germline (reference sequence). The CDR3 has 14 amino acids. This CDR3 reads CASSPPGGSTEAFF. CDR3 nucleotide sequence: TGTGCCAGCAGCCCTCCAGGTGGGAGCACTGAAGCTTTCTTT.

This clone was observed a handful of times. The chain links TRBV14 to TRBJ1-6; the D gene is possibly TRBD1 (6 bases). CDR1 SGHDN and CDR2 FVKESK come from the germline V gene. V lost 0 bases, J lost 10 bases, and 13 bases lay in between. The CDR3 loop spans 15 amino acids. This chain's CDR3 is CASSQDGGRVSPLHF. The CDR3 coding sequence is TGTGCCAGCAGCCAAGACGGGGGGCGCGTCTCACCCCTCCACTTT. The whole variable domain, remainder taken from reference TRBV14 and TRBJ1-6, is EAGVTQFPSHSVIEKGQTVTLRCDPISGHDNLYWYRRVMGKEIKFLLHFVKESKQDESGMPNNRFLAERTGGTYSTLKVQPAELEDSGVYFCASSQDGGRVSPLHFGNGTRLTVT.

V usage is TRBV2 and J usage is TRBJ2-3, with 12 nucleotides matching TRBD2. CDR1 SNHLY and CDR2 FYNNEI come from the germline V gene. The CDR3 is 16 residues long. V shed 3 bases and J 3 bases; nucleotides not matched to a gene: 4. CDR3 bases: TGTGCCAGCAGTGATGGACTAGCGGGGAGGACAGATACGCAGTATTTT. It codes for CASSDGLAGRTDTQYF.

J is TRBJ2-4 and V is TRBV20-1, with 7 nucleotides matching TRBD2. J lost 9 bases, V lost 3 bases, and 14 bases had no gene match. The CDR3 spans 15 residues. Per the germline V gene, CDR1 is DFQATT and CDR2 is SNEGSKA (reference sequence). The CDR3 region has the DNA TGCAGTGCTAGTGCGGGAGCGCAGGCGGGAAGCATTCAGTACTTC. It specifies CSASAGAQAGSIQYF.

This clone appeared once. The V gene is TRBV10-1, the J gene TRBJ2-1; D could derive from TRBD1 or TRBD2 (5 bases each). Germline V gene sequence: CDR1 WNHNN, CDR2 SYGVQD (reference sequence). Deletions cut 2 bases from V and 1 base from J, with 9 bases between. The CDR3 sequence is 15 residues long. CDR3 sequence (DNA): TGCGCCAGCAGTGAGAACGGGGCTTCCTACAATGAGCAGTTCTTC. This encodes CASSENGASYNEQFF.